Given below is one T cell receptor beta chain in context. The antigen remains undetermined. The germline CDR1 and CDR2 sequences are SGHRS and YFSETQ. The CDR3 loop spans 16 amino acids. Trimming at V came to 1 base and at J to 0 bases, leaving 6 bases not matched to a gene. This sample was taken from a study of blood T cells in healthy people across ages. Broader study findings: Per million T cells, TCR beta diversity dropped about linearly as age rose. CMV status of donors was not determined, possibly confounding expanded clonotype changes.

Primers used in a second PCR of about 7 to 12 cycles were a sample-barcoded 5' primer and a J-beta primer mix. One entry per CDR3 protein results from TCRdb running MiXCR on the 5' RACE reads. Altogether about 570,000 distinct CDR3 sequences are present, over 25% being singletons, with the ten largest covering 3% to 4.5%. These data are also associated with another study on T cells of mothers and their children. That paper states: For each mother, over 8 million TCR beta CDR3 reads were obtained, and for each child, some 3.1 million.

This chain links TRBV5-1 with TRBJ2-5; 7 nucleotides line up with TRBD2. The clonotype was recovered from a boy between 2 and 10 years old in good health. The specimen was blood. The CDR3 nucleotides read TGCGCCAGCAGCTTGCTTCTAGCGGTGGACCAAGAGACCCAGTACTTC. Translating gives CASSLLLAVDQETQYF. Full variable domain (rest looked up from reference TRBV5-1 and TRBJ2-5): KAGVTQTPRYLIKTRGQQVTLSCSPISGHRSVSWYQQTPGQGLQFLFEYFSETQRNKGNFPGRFSGRQFSNSRSEMNVSTLELGDSALYLCASSLLLAVDQETQYFGPGTRLLVL.